Detailed here is one T cell receptor (beta chain). The sample comes from a study of cytomegalovirus exposure and HLA in healthy donors. PCR used 60 Vbeta primers and 13 Jbeta primers. This table comes from immunoSEQ multiplex PCR, and its TCRdb copy is limited to in-frame clones, with some not included. The table shows about 99,000 clones, with 79% occurring only once. From germline, CDR1 is SQVTM and CDR2 ANQGSEA. The length of the CDR3 is 15 residues. V shed 4 bases and J 2 bases; nucleotides not matched to a gene: 9. Sequenced: PBMCs. The clonotype was recovered from a male donor in good health and CMV-seropositive. V gene TRBV29-1 combines with J gene TRBJ2-7; TRBD1 agrees at 9 bases. The CDR3 DNA follows: TGCAGCGTTGCAGGACAGGGGTTGTCGACCTACGAGCAGTACTTC. It specifies CSVAGQGLSTYEQYF.